These 2 T cell receptor beta chains were all obtained from the same sample, sequenced in a study of blood T cell repertoires in COVID-19. Using immunoSEQ multiplex PCR, the repertoire was profiled, and TCRdb retains in-frame clones only, with some absent. This sample has approximately 210,000 clones, with about nine tenths found just once. The sequenced material came from PBMCs or T cells enriched from blood (not recorded which). The receptors derive from a man aged 30-40 years in a cohort exposed to, infected with or recovered from COVID-19 (not recorded which).

V usage is TRBV7-9 and J usage is TRBJ1-1, with 12 nucleotides matching TRBD1. Trimming removed 4 bases from V and 4 bases from J; junction bases left unmatched: 7. This CDR3 spans 16 amino acids. Germline assignment: CDR1 SEHNR and CDR2 FQNEAQ (reference sequence). The CDR3 nucleotides read TGTGCCAGCAGCTACGGGACAGGGGGCGTGAGCACTGAAGCTTTCTTT. Amino acids: CASSYGTGGVSTEAFF. The whole variable domain, remainder taken from reference TRBV7-9 and TRBJ1-1, is DTGVSQNPRHKITKRGQNVTFRCDPISEHNRLYWYRQTLGQGPEFLTYFQNEAQLEKSRLLSDRFSAERPKGSFSTLEIQRTEQGDSAMYLCASSYGTGGVSTEAFFGQGTRLTVV.

This clone was seen a single time. CDR3 in DNA: TGTGCCAGCAGCTTAGCCCTTACTCTGAACACTGAAGCTTTCTTT. Its protein is CASSLALTLNTEAFF. The chain couples TRBV7-9 to TRBJ1-1; D unclear. The germline CDR1 and CDR2 sequences are SEHNR and FQNEAQ (reference sequence). The germline V and J ends were trimmed by 0 bases and 0 bases, with 8 bases remaining between them. The length of the CDR3 is 15 residues.